The 15 T cell receptor beta chains below were found in one sample sequenced in a study of CD8 T cells in Susac syndrome. Reverse transcription of about 0.5 to 1 ug RNA was carried out with random hexamers. One entry per CDR3 protein results from TCRdb running MiXCR on the immunoSEQ multiplex PCR reads. The sample contains about 180,000 distinct CDR3 sequences, roughly 94% of which appear only once. Sequenced sample: CD4+ T cells from PBMCs. These receptor sequences come from a human donor with Susac syndrome.

A few counts support this clonotype. V and J are TRBV18 and TRBJ1-5; 9 bases map to TRBD1. After removal of 6 bases from V and 4 bases from J, the junction contained 7 bases not matched to a gene. Germline CDR1 KGHSH, CDR2 LQKENI. The CDR3 loop spans 15 amino acids. For the CDR3, the DNA is TGTGCCAGCTCGCAGGGACAGGGTGGAAATCAGCCCCAGCATTTT. Amino acid sequence: CASSQGQGGNQPQHF.

The J gene is TRBJ2-7, the V gene TRBV6-2 or TRBV6-3; a possible D gene is TRBD1 (5 bases). The CDR3 length is 12 residues. Trimming left V 6 bases short and J 4 bases short, with 10 bases between. From germline, CDR1 is MNHEY and CDR2 SVGEGT. The CDR3 DNA reads TGTGCCAGCAGCGACGGACAATACGAGCAGTACTTC. This codes for CASSDGQYEQYF.

The chain uses TRBV7-2 and TRBJ2-7; weak D call: TRBD1 (5 bases). V dropped 5 bases and J dropped 3 bases, with 11 bases sitting between them. The germline gives CDR1 SGHTA, CDR2 FQGNSA. The CDR3 extends over 13 amino acids. CDR3 sequence reads: CASSPPGRYEQYF. As DNA, the CDR3 is TGTGCCAGCAGCCCTCCAGGGCGCTACGAGCAGTACTTC.

This sequence joins TRBV30 and TRBJ2-7; 8 bases are shared with TRBD2. Per the germline V gene, CDR1 is GTSNPN and CDR2 is SVGIG (reference sequence). Trimming at V came to 2 bases and at J to 3 bases, leaving 6 bases not matched to a gene. The CDR3 spans 14 residues. The CDR3 region is CAWSSPGGGYEQYF. The DNA for the CDR3 is TGTGCCTGGAGTTCACCCGGGGGGGGCTACGAGCAGTACTTC.

This clonotype appeared a few times. The chain links TRBV20-1 to TRBJ2-7; possible D gene TRBD2, 5 bases. Trimming removed 5 bases from V and 0 bases from J, with 20 bases in between. The V gene's germline CDR1 is DFQATT and CDR2 SNEGSKA (reference sequence). The CDR3 consists of 16 residues. In DNA, the CDR3 is TGCAGTGCTCCCGTCCCCCTGAAGCGGAACTCCTACGAGCAGTACTTC. It translates to CSAPVPLKRNSYEQYF.

This sequence joins TRBV28 and TRBJ2-3; 11 bases are a match to TRBD2. Trimming took 2 bases from V and 6 from J; bases not matched to a gene: 10. This CDR3 has 17 residues. Germline CDR1 is MDHEN and CDR2 is SYDVKM. CDR3 region: CASSLRLTSGRIDTQYF. As DNA, the CDR3 is TGTGCCAGCAGTTTAAGGCTCACTAGCGGGAGAATTGATACGCAGTATTTT.

The chain combines TRBV20-1 with TRBJ2-1; the D gene is possibly TRBD1 (5 bases). This CDR3 spans 14 amino acids. CDR1 is DFQATT and CDR2 is SNEGSKA in the germline V gene (reference sequence). The germline V and J ends were trimmed by 6 bases and 9 bases, with 21 bases remaining between them. CDR3 sequence (DNA): TGCAGTGCCAGTCTTCGGCCAGGGTGGGGTGAGCAGTTCTTC. This gives the protein CSASLRPGWGEQFF.

The rearrangement links TRBV6-5 to TRBJ1-2; 8 nucleotides agree with TRBD1. The trim removed 6 bases at V and 4 bases at J, leaving 4 bases unmatched. The CDR3 sequence is 13 residues long. The germline V gene has CDR1 MNHEY and CDR2 SVGAGI. The chain's CDR3 is CASSRGPSYGYTF. CDR3 DNA: TGTGCCAGCAGCAGGGGGCCGTCCTATGGCTACACCTTC.

The CDR3 reads CSAREPGIAYGYTF. In DNA, the CDR3 is TGCAGTGCTAGAGAGCCAGGGATTGCCTATGGCTACACCTTC. V is TRBV20-1 and J is TRBJ1-2, with D maybe TRBD1 (5 bases). Germline CDR1 and CDR2: DFQATT and SNEGSKA (reference sequence). The CDR3 spans 14 residues. V lost 0 bases, J lost 4 bases, and 12 bases lay in between.

The chain has TRBV27 and TRBJ1-5; 9 bases align to TRBD1. CDR3 length equals 14 residues. J was trimmed by 4 bases and V by 7 bases; bases with no gene match: 5. Germline V gene lookup returns CDR1 MNHEY and CDR2 SMNVEV (reference sequence). The CDR3 reads CASTWTGVNQPQHF. CDR3 DNA: TGTGCCAGCACCTGGACAGGGGTGAATCAGCCCCAGCATTTT.

The chain employs TRBV6-7 and TRBJ1-2; no clear D. TRBV6-7 is sorted into the ORF group, with uncertain function. Between the trimmed V and J ends, which lost 6 bases and 2 bases, there was a span of 10 bases. CDR3 length: 13 amino acids. CDR3 amino acids: CASRPLANYGYTF. CDR3 nucleotides: TGTGCCAGCAGGCCACTCGCAAACTATGGCTACACCTTC.

The chain recombines TRBV29-1 with TRBJ2-5, with D maybe TRBD1 (5 bases). Germline V gene data show CDR1 as SQVTM and CDR2 as ANQGSEA. Trimming removed 5 bases at V and 2 bases at J, with 15 bases between. The CDR3 spans 14 residues. The CDR3 is CSVRRQRLQETQYF. The CDR3 DNA reads as TGCAGCGTTCGCCGACAGAGGCTTCAAGAGACCCAGTACTTC.

The V and J genes are TRBV20-1 and TRBJ2-7; 9 nucleotides align to TRBD2. The CDR3 runs to 15 residues. The V gene's germline CDR1 is DFQATT and CDR2 SNEGSKA (reference sequence). V lost 3 bases, J lost 7 bases, and 13 bases stayed unmatched. As DNA, the CDR3 is TGCAGTGCTAGTCACCCTGGCGGGGGGGCGTCAGAGCAGTACTTC. Translating gives CSASHPGGGASEQYF.

The chain recombines TRBV20-1 with TRBJ2-7; 11 positions agree with TRBD1. J lost 4 bases, V lost 3 bases, and 20 bases had no gene match. The length of the CDR3 is 19 residues. Germline assignment: CDR1 DFQATT and CDR2 SNEGSKA (reference sequence). The CDR3 DNA is TGCAGTGCTAGGGGTCGGGGACAGGGGGTCTCGACGAGCTTGTACGAGCAGTACTTC. This encodes CSARGRGQGVSTSLYEQYF.

The chain links TRBV3-1 to TRBJ2-7; 11 positions match TRBD2. Germline-derived CDR1 and CDR2 are LGHDT and YNNKEL (reference sequence). Trimming removed 4 bases from V and 4 bases from J; junction bases left unmatched: 6. The CDR3 extends over 15 amino acids. The CDR3 sequence: CASSPTGTSGYEQYF. CDR3 DNA sequence: TGTGCCAGCAGCCCTACCGGGACTAGCGGATACGAGCAGTACTTC.